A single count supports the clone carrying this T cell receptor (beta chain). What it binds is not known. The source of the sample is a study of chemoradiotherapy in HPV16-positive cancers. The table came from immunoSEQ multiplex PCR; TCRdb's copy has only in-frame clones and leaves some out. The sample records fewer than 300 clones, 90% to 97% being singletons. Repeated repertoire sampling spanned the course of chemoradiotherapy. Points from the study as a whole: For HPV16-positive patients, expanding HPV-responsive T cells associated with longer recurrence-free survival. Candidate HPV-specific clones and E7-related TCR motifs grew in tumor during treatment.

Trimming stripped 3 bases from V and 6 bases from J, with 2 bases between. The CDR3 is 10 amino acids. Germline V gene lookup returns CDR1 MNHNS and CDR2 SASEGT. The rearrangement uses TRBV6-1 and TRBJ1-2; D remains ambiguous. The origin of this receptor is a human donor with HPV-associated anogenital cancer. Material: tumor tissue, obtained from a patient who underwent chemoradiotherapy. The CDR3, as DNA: TGTGCCAGCAGTGACCATGGCTACACCTTC. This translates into CASSDHGYTF.